This TCR beta chain was sequenced for a study of cytomegalovirus exposure and HLA in healthy donors. Whole-study context: Early on, a data release was issued that held approximately 92 million unique TCRs from HLA-typed donors.

PCR employed 60 Vbeta and 13 Jbeta primers. Here immunoSEQ multiplex PCR was the method, and the copy in TCRdb shows in-frame clones only, minus some. The sample gives about 140,000 clones, 75% to 85% of which show up once; around 4.3% is in the top ten. This TCR was recovered from a man aged 40-49 years in good health and CMV-seronegative. Sequencing used PBMCs.

The CDR3 here is CASSSQGSGTEAFF. The CDR3 nucleotides are TGTGCCAGCAGCTCACAGGGAAGTGGAACTGAAGCTTTCTTT. V and J are TRBV7-9 and TRBJ1-1; the D gene is possibly TRBD1 (6 bases). CDR1 is SEHNR, CDR2 FQNEAQ, per germline (reference sequence). The CDR3 length is 14 residues. V was shortened by 4 bases and J by 5 bases, with 14 bases between the two germline ends.